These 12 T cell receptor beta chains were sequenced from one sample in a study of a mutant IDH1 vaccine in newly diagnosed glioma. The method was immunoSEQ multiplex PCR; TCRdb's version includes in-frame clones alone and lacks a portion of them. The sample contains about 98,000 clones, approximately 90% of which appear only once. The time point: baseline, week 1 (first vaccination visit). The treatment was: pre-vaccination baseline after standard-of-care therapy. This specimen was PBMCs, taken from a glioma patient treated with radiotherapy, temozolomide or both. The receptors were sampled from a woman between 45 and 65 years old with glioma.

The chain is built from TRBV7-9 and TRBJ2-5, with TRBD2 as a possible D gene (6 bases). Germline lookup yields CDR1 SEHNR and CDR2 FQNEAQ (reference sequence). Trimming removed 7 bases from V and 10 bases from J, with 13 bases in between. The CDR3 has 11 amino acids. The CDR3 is CASTSGGDQYF. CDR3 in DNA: TGTGCCAGCACCTCCGGCGGGGACCAGTACTTC.

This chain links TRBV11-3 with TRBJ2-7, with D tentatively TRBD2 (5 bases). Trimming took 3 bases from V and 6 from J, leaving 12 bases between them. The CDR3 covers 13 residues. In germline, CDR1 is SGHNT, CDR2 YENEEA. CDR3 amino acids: CASSLITGLEQYF. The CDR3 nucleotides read TGTGCCAGCAGCTTGATAACCGGACTCGAGCAGTACTTC.

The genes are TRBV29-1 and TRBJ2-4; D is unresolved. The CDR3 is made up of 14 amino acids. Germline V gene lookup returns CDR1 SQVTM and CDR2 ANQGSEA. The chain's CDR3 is CGASAMGFQNIQYF. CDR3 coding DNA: TGCGGCGCTTCCGCAATGGGGTTTCAAAACATTCAGTACTTC.

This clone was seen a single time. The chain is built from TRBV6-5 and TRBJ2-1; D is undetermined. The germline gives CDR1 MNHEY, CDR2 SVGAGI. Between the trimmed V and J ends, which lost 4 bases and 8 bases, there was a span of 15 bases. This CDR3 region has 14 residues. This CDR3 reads CASSSRPLGDEQFF. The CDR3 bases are TGTGCCAGCAGTTCCCGCCCGCTCGGAGATGAGCAGTTCTTC.

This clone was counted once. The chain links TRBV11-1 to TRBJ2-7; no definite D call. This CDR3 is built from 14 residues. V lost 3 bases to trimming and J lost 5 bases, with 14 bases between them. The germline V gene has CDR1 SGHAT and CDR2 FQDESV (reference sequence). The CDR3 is CASSLVPRRDEQYF. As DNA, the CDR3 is TGTGCCAGCAGCTTGGTACCCAGGCGCGACGAGCAGTACTTC.

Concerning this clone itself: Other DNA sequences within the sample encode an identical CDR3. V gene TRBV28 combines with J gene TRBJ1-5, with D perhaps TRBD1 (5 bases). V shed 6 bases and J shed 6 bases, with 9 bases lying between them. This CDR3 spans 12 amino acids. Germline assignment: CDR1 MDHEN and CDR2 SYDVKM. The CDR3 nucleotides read TGTGCCAGCAGCCTAAGGGGTCAGCCCCAGCATTTT. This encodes CASSLRGQPQHF.

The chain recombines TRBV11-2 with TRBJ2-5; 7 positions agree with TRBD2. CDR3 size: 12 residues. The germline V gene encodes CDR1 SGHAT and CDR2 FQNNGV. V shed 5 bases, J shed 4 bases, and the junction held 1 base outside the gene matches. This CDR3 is CASSGGGETQYF. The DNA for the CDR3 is TGTGCCAGCAGCGGGGGGGGAGAGACCCAGTACTTC.

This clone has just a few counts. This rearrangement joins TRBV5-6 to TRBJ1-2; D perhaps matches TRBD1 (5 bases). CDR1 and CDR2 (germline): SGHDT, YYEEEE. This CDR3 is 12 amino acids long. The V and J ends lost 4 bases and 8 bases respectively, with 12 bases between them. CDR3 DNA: TGTGCCAGCAGCGGCGTGGGGGAAGGCTACACCTTC. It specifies CASSGVGEGYTF.

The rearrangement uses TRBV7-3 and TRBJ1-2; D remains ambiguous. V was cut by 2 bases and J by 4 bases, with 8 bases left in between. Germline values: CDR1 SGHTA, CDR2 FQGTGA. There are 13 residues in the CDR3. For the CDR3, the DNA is TGTGCCAGCAGCTTAGACTACGGCTATGGCTACACCTTC. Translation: CASSLDYGYGYTF.

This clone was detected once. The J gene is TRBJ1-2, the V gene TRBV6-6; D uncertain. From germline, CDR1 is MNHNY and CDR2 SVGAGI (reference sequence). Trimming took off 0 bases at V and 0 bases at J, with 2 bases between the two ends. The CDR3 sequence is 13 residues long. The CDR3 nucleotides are TGTGCCAGCAGTTACTCTCCTAACTATGGCTACACCTTC. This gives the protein CASSYSPNYGYTF.

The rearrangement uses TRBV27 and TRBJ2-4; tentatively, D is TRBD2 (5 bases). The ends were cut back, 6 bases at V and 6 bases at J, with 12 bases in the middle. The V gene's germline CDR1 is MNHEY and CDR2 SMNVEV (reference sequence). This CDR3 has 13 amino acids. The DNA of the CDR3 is TGTGCCAGCAGAACTGGCGGAGGAAACATTCAGTACTTC. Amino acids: CASRTGGGNIQYF.

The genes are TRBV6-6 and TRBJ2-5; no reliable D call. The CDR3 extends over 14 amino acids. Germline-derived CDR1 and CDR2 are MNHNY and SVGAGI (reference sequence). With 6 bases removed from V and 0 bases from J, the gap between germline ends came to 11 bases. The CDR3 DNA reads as TGTGCCAGCAGCCGCGACACTAACCAAGAGACCCAGTACTTC. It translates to CASSRDTNQETQYF.